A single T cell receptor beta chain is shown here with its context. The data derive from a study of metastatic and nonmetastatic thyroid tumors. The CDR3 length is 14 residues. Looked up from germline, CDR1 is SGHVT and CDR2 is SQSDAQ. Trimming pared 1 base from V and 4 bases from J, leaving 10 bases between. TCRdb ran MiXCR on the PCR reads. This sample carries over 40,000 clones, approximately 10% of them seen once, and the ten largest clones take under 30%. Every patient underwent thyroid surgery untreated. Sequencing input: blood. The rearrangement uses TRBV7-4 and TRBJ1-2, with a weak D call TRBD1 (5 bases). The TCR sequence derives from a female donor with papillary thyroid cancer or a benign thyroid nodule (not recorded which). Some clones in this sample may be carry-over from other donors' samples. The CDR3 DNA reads TGTGCCAGCAGCTTAGGGACACAATTCTATGGCTACACCTTC. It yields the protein CASSLGTQFYGYTF.